The 29 T cell receptor beta chains listed next were all sequenced from one sample in a study of radiotherapy plus CTLA-4 blockade in lung cancer. Sequencing used immunoSEQ multiplex PCR; TCRdb keeps in-frame clones, though not all of them. The sample lists about 62,000 clones, roughly 76% occurring once. Material: peripheral blood, obtained from a patient treated with radiotherapy plus ipilimumab. Receptors originate from a human donor with non-small cell lung cancer who had a complete response to radiotherapy plus ipilimumab.

The genes are TRBV19 and TRBJ2-1; D is undetermined. The germline V gene has CDR1 LNHDA and CDR2 SQIVND (reference sequence). V lost 3 bases and J lost 0, with 9 bases in between. This CDR3 region has 15 residues. The CDR3 loop is CASSIFLSSYNEQFF. CDR3 bases: TGTGCCAGTAGTATTTTCCTGAGCTCCTACAATGAGCAGTTCTTC.

The chain recombines TRBV30 with TRBJ2-5; 10 positions match TRBD2. V shed 4 bases and J 5 bases; nucleotides not matched to a gene: 7. Germline V gene sequence: CDR1 GTSNPN, CDR2 SVGIG (reference sequence). The CDR3 covers 14 residues. The CDR3 is CAWTSGGDRETQYF. The CDR3 nucleotides read TGTGCCTGGACGAGCGGGGGGGACCGGGAGACCCAGTACTTC.

A few counts support this clone. The chain carries TRBV6-1 and TRBJ1-5; 7 bases agree with TRBD1. Germline lookup yields CDR1 MNHNS and CDR2 SASEGT. Unmatched junction bases numbered 11, after V lost 3 bases and J lost 6 bases. This CDR3 comprises 16 residues. CDR3 protein: CASSEGGQSASQPQHF. The CDR3 DNA reads TGTGCCAGCAGTGAGGGGGGACAGTCGGCTAGTCAGCCCCAGCATTTT.

This clone came up many times. The V gene is TRBV6-1, the J gene TRBJ2-3; D is undetermined. Deletions cut 6 bases from V and 4 bases from J, with 5 bases between. The CDR3 has 11 amino acids. Per the germline V gene, CDR1 is MNHNS and CDR2 is SASEGT. The CDR3 sequence is CASRLADTQYF. The DNA for the CDR3 is TGTGCCAGCAGACTCGCAGATACGCAGTATTTT.

V gene TRBV11-2 combines with J gene TRBJ1-2; TRBD1 matches 8 bases. The CDR3 extends over 15 amino acids. Trimming at V came to 5 bases and at J to 3 bases, leaving 8 bases not matched to a gene. Germline V CDR1 and CDR2: SGHAT, FQNNGV. CDR3 protein: CASSTPRTGYYGYTF. The CDR3, as DNA: TGTGCCAGCAGCACCCCGAGGACAGGGTACTATGGCTACACCTTC.

This chain connects TRBV30 to TRBJ1-2; maybe TRBD1 (5 bases). Germline CDR1 reads GTSNPN; CDR2 reads SVGIG (reference sequence). V shed 1 base and J shed 2 bases, with 5 bases lying between them. CDR3 length equals 12 residues. As DNA, the CDR3 is TGTGCCTGGAGTGAGGGGAACTATGGCTACACCTTC. Protein: CAWSEGNYGYTF.

Comments on this clone: Other nucleotide sequences in the sample specify the same CDR3. The rearrangement joins TRBV18 to TRBJ2-5, with a tentative D call TRBD2 (5 bases). Germline V lookup: CDR1 KGHSH, CDR2 LQKENI. V lost 2 bases and J lost 2, with 6 bases in between. The CDR3 totals 13 residues. The CDR3 spells CASSPGRQETQYF. The CDR3 DNA is TGTGCCAGCTCACCAGGGAGACAAGAGACCCAGTACTTC.

A single count supports this clone. The V and J genes are TRBV4-1 and TRBJ1-1; D is undetermined. Germline lookup yields CDR1 MGHRA and CDR2 YSYEKL. Trimming cost V 0 bases and J 1 base, with 6 bases left between them. The CDR3 contains 14 residues. CDR3 region: CASSQDRRNTEAFF. As DNA, the CDR3 is TGCGCCAGCAGCCAAGACCGGAGGAACACTGAAGCTTTCTTT.

This clone has only one observation. The chain uses TRBV19 and TRBJ2-7, with 7 positions matching TRBD2. The CDR3 has 14 amino acids. After removal of 4 bases from V and 3 bases from J, the junction contained 6 bases not matched to a gene. The germline gives CDR1 LNHDA, CDR2 SQIVND (reference sequence). The CDR3, as DNA: TGTGCCAGTAGTACCAGAGCGGGACTCTACGAGCAGTACTTC. Translating it yields CASSTRAGLYEQYF.

This sequence joins TRBV6-5 and TRBJ2-7, with 10 bases identical to TRBD1. V was clipped by 10 bases and J by 2 bases; unmatched bases: 11. The length of the CDR3 is 15 residues. Per germline, CDR1 MNHEY and CDR2 SVGAGI. The CDR3 region is CATTPRTGGTYEQYF. CDR3 DNA sequence: TGTGCCACTACCCCCCGGACAGGGGGGACCTACGAGCAGTACTTC.

V is TRBV19 and J is TRBJ1-1; a weak D match, TRBD1 (5 bases). The CDR3 covers 12 residues. CDR1 and CDR2 (germline): LNHDA, SQIVND (reference sequence). V shed 5 bases and J shed 8 bases, with 12 bases lying between them. The CDR3 DNA reads TGTGCCAGTAGTTTCCTTGGGGGGGAAGCTTTCTTT. This translates into CASSFLGGEAFF.

This chain uses TRBV6-1 with TRBJ2-6; 8 nucleotides agree with TRBD1. V shed 5 bases and J 2 bases; nucleotides not matched to a gene: 2. The CDR3 contains 15 residues. Germline-derived CDR1 and CDR2 are MNHNS and SASEGT. CDR3: CASSPDRAGANVLTF. In DNA, the CDR3 is TGTGCCAGCAGTCCGGACAGGGCTGGGGCCAACGTCCTGACTTTC.

The genes are TRBV4-1 and TRBJ2-3, with 7 bases that match TRBD1. The V gene end was trimmed by 4 bases and the J gene end by 4 bases; junction bases not matched to a gene: 5. The germline V gene has CDR1 MGHRA and CDR2 YSYEKL. The CDR3 covers 14 residues. CDR3 coding DNA: TGCGCCAGCAGCCCCAGACAGGGAGCAGATACGCAGTATTTT. Protein: CASSPRQGADTQYF.

The chain joins TRBV7-7 to TRBJ2-2; D is perhaps TRBD2 (5 bases). The length of the CDR3 is 15 residues. V lost 2 bases to trimming and J lost 0 bases, with 7 bases between them. Germline loops: CDR1 SSHAT, CDR2 FNYEAQ (reference sequence). For the CDR3, the DNA is TGTGCCAGCAGCTTACGGGAACCGAACACCGGGGAGCTGTTTTTT. Protein: CASSLREPNTGELFF. The entire variable domain, with the rest obtained from reference TRBV7-7 and TRBJ2-2, is as follows: GAGVSQSPRYKVTKRGQDVTLRCDPISSHATLYWYQQALGQGPEFLTYFNYEAQPDKSGLPSDRFSAERPEGSISTLTIQRTEQRDSAMYRCASSLREPNTGELFFGEGSRLTVL.

The chain has TRBV7-9 and TRBJ2-1, with TRBD1 identical over 7 bases. The CDR3 consists of 16 residues. CDR1 and CDR2 (germline): SEHNR, FQNEAQ (reference sequence). Losses at the gene ends were 5 bases for V and 0 bases for J; bases not matched to a gene: 7. CDR3 amino acids: CASSPRGRSSYNEQFF. CDR3 coding DNA: TGTGCCAGCAGCCCAAGGGGGCGAAGCTCCTACAATGAGCAGTTCTTC.

This sequence joins TRBV2 and TRBJ2-3; TRBD2 matches 8 bases. Per germline, CDR1 SNHLY and CDR2 FYNNEI. This CDR3 has 13 amino acids. After removal of 7 bases from V and 5 bases from J, the junction contained 5 bases not matched to a gene. CDR3: CASKGLAGDTQYF. CDR3 nucleotide sequence: TGTGCCAGCAAGGGTCTAGCGGGAGATACGCAGTATTTT.

The CDR3 sequence is CASSLPPGQDYEQYF. In DNA, the CDR3 is TGTGCCAGCAGTCTTCCCCCCGGACAGGACTACGAGCAGTACTTC. The chain employs TRBV28 and TRBJ2-7; 7 bases align to TRBD1. This CDR3 is built from 15 residues. Trimming at V came to 5 bases and at J to 3 bases, leaving 10 bases not matched to a gene. The V gene's germline CDR1 is MDHEN and CDR2 SYDVKM.

This clone was seen once. The V call is TRBV7-2, the J call TRBJ1-2, with D possibly TRBD1 on 5 matching bases. The CDR3 contains 15 residues. Trimming shortened V by 3 bases and J by 8 bases, and 19 bases separated the two germline ends. CDR1 is SGHTA and CDR2 is FQGNSA in the germline V gene. Here the CDR3 reads CASSLWDSERQGYTF. In DNA, the CDR3 is TGTGCCAGCAGCTTGTGGGACTCGGAACGGCAAGGCTACACCTTC.

The chain couples TRBV7-9 to TRBJ2-7; perhaps TRBD1 as D (6 bases). The CDR3 consists of 14 residues. CDR1 and CDR2 from the germline V gene are SEHNR and FQNEAQ (reference sequence). Trimming removed 5 bases from V and 3 bases from J, with 14 bases in between. The CDR3 coding sequence is TGTGCCAGCAGCCCTGACAGGTCGCGCTACGAGCAGTACTTC. Its protein is CASSPDRSRYEQYF.

The chain uses TRBV28 and TRBJ2-5; D remains unclear. The J call may be mistaken, given a closer DNA end match to TRBJ2-7. Germline CDR1 MDHEN, CDR2 SYDVKM. The CDR3 totals 11 residues. The CDR3 DNA is TGTGCCAGCAGTTTAATCAGCGAGCAGTACTTC. This gives the protein CASSLISEQYF.

The chain combines TRBV15 with TRBJ1-1; 10 positions match TRBD1. The CDR3 length is 15 residues. CDR1 and CDR2 (germline): LNHNV, YYDKDF (reference sequence). V dropped 6 bases and J dropped 3; count of bases not matched to a gene: 7. In nucleotides, the CDR3 is TGTGCCACCAGTGGGACAGGGGCCCCGTACACTGAAGCTTTCTTT. Amino acid sequence: CATSGTGAPYTEAFF.

V and J are TRBV28 and TRBJ1-5, with TRBD1 identical over 7 bases. Looked up from germline, CDR1 is MDHEN and CDR2 is SYDVKM. Germline trimming cut 5 bases from V and 5 bases from J; bases unmatched to any gene: 15. The CDR3 is 17 residues long. CDR3 DNA sequence: TGTGCCAGCAGTCACCTGTGGATACAGGGGCCTCATCAGCCCCAGCATTTT. This codes for CASSHLWIQGPHQPQHF.

V and J are TRBV7-9 and TRBJ2-2, with D unresolved. The CDR3 is 15 amino acids. The germline V gene encodes CDR1 SEHNR and CDR2 FQNEAQ (reference sequence). V was clipped by 4 bases and J by 2 bases, with 11 bases between them. In DNA, the CDR3 is TGTGCCAGCAGCTCCCACCCGGGTAACACCGGGGAGCTGTTTTTT. Its protein is CASSSHPGNTGELFF.

This chain connects TRBV27 to TRBJ2-7; TRBD1 matches 8 bases. Per the germline V gene, CDR1 is MNHEY and CDR2 is SMNVEV (reference sequence). The CDR3 is made up of 15 amino acids. Trimming removed 3 bases from V and 2 bases from J; junction bases left unmatched: 6. The CDR3 spells CASSFSGGLTYEQYF. DNA of the CDR3: TGTGCCAGCAGTTTTTCAGGGGGCCTTACCTACGAGCAGTACTTC.

The J gene is TRBJ2-5, the V gene TRBV5-8; D is possibly TRBD2 (6 bases). Per germline, CDR1 SGHTS and CDR2 YDEGEE. V dropped 1 base and J dropped 2 bases, with 9 bases sitting between them. CDR3 length: 14 residues. The CDR3 nucleotides are TGTGCCAGCAGCTTGATGGGGGGTCAAGAGACCCAGTACTTC. Protein product: CASSLMGGQETQYF.

V is TRBV29-1 and J is TRBJ2-3, with D tentatively TRBD1 (6 bases). Deletions cut 0 bases from V and 0 bases from J, with 10 bases between. The CDR3 length is 15 residues. The germline V gene encodes CDR1 SQVTM and CDR2 ANQGSEA. Here the CDR3 DNA reads TGCAGCGTTGAAGATCAGGGGATTAGCACAGATACGCAGTATTTT. It is translated as CSVEDQGISTDTQYF.

The chain links TRBV10-3 to TRBJ1-6; possible D gene TRBD1, 6 bases. Germline V gives CDR1 ENHRY, CDR2 SYGVKD. The CDR3 covers 17 residues. V lost 4 bases and J 7 bases, leaving 20 bases between the germline ends. CDR3 in DNA: TGTGCCATCAGTGTTCACTCAGAGGGCAGGGGAAATTCACCCCTCCACTTT. This encodes CAISVHSEGRGNSPLHF.

Only a few counts were recorded for this clone. This chain uses TRBV4-3 with TRBJ1-4; TRBD1 matches 10 bases. This CDR3 is 14 amino acids long. With 5 bases clipped from V and 8 bases from J, the junction kept 5 bases outside the gene matches. Germline V CDR1 and CDR2: LGHNA, YSLEER. The DNA for the CDR3 is TGCGCCAGCAGCTGGGACAGGGGTCAGGAAAAACTGTTTTTT. As protein: CASSWDRGQEKLFF.

The chain combines TRBV13 with TRBJ2-7; 7 nucleotides match TRBD2. The CDR3 spans 15 residues. V trimming: 1 base; J trimming: 3 bases; junction bases outside the gene matches: 6. Germline lookup yields CDR1 PRHDT and CDR2 FYEKMQ (reference sequence). CDR3 in amino acids: CASSLEPGRGYEQYF. CDR3 bases: TGTGCCAGCAGCTTAGAGCCAGGGAGGGGCTACGAGCAGTACTTC. The full variable domain, completed using reference TRBV13 and TRBJ2-7, is AAGVIQSPRHLIKEKRETATLKCYPIPRHDTVYWYQQGPGQDPQFLISFYEKMQSDKGSIPDRFSAQQFSDYHSELNMSSLELGDSALYFCASSLEPGRGYEQYFGPGTRLTVT.